This T cell receptor beta chain was captured in a study of blood T cell repertoires in COVID-19. Study summary: T cells, B-cell-depleted T cells, or PBMCs supplied cDNA or gDNA.

Generated by immunoSEQ multiplex PCR, the TCRdb table keeps only in-frame clones and is missing some. The table has some 200,000 clones, approximately 80% seen once; the top ten hold about 9%. With 5 bases removed from V and 4 bases from J, the gap between germline ends came to 11 bases. Germline V gene lookup returns CDR1 MNHEY and CDR2 SVGAGI. This CDR3 is 14 amino acids long. Participants were aged about 18 to 90 years, lived in under 30 US areas, and enrolled virtually. Participants had their cohort set by participant-reported clinical history. Two negative PCRs, clearance, or symptom resolution had been documented for recovered Cohort 3 donors.

The gene calls are TRBV6-5 and TRBJ1-4; D remains unclear. This TCR was sampled from a man aged 35 to 55 who had recovered from COVID-19. Sample: PBMCs or T cells enriched from blood (not recorded which). CDR3 protein: CASSRSRSNEKLFF. The CDR3 nucleotides are TGTGCCAGCAGTAGGAGCCGTAGTAATGAAAAACTGTTTTTT.